This is a list of T cell receptor beta chains from one sample in a study of blood T cell repertoires in COVID-19. The protocol was immunoSEQ multiplex PCR, while the TCRdb copy is restricted to in-frame clones and leaves out a portion. The data show just over 300,000 clones, roughly 89% seen once. The specimen sequenced was PBMCs or T cells enriched from blood (not recorded which). These receptors all stem from a woman younger than 30 who had recovered from COVID-19. The CDR3 runs from the conserved cysteine through the conserved F or W.

j_call v_call cdr3_aa
TRBJ1-3 TRBV3-1/TRBV3-2 CASSPTPGPGNTIYF
TRBJ1-6 TRBV5-1 CASSPDYNSPLHF
TRBJ1-5 TRBV10-3 CAISEDRGLINQSQHF
TRBJ1-1 TRBV12-3/TRBV12-4 CASSWTGREAFF
TRBJ2-7 TRBV18 CASSPSGTDLNLLLSSYEQYF
TRBJ2-1 TRBV6-2/TRBV6-3 CASSYGGLAGDNEQFF
TRBJ2-2 TRBV15 CATSRVSGSVFTGELFF
TRBJ2-1 TRBV10-3 CAISDLGTSGFNEQFF
TRBJ2-1 TRBV7-3 CASSLPSINEQFF
TRBJ1-6 TRBV19 CASTIPGGDSPLHF
TRBJ1-3 TRBV29-1 CSARSPVGHEGTIYF
TRBJ2-7 TRBV5-4 CASSLGTYEQYF
TRBJ2-1 TRBV6-2/TRBV6-3 CASSPYVGTTYYNEQFF
TRBJ1-1 TRBV28 CASSLGRRNTEAFF
TRBJ2-7 TRBV7-8 CASSQYGTDSYEQYF
TRBJ2-7 TRBV28 CASSLLDDQGYEQYF
TRBJ2-7 TRBV28 CASRNTGSSYEQYF
TRBJ1-1 TRBV5-4 CASSSGGVVTEAFF
TRBJ2-1 TRBV10-3 CAIPRQKSYNEQFF
TRBJ1-5 TRBV6-5 CASRRTTGQPQHF
TRBJ2-1 TRBV11-2 CASSLDLGGGTEQFF
TRBJ2-1 TRBV7-8 CASSLTGGTPNEQFF